The sequence of this T cell receptor beta chain was determined in a study of T cells after yellow fever vaccination. Germline V CDR1 and CDR2: ENHRY, SYGVKD. The CDR3 extends over 13 amino acids. The V gene lost 3 bases and the J gene lost 6 bases, with 12 bases spanning the gap. TCRdb re-called the 5' RACE reads with MiXCR, one entry per CDR3 protein. The sample has roughly 250,000 distinct CDR3 sequences; over 10% are singletons. This specimen was CD4+ T cells sorted from PBMCs, taken 45 days after the yellow fever booster vaccination. This TCR was sampled from a man aged 25-40 years who received the YFV17D yellow fever vaccine. The rearrangement uses TRBV10-3 and TRBJ2-7; D is undetermined. The CDR3 protein is CAISERDWGEQYF. Here the CDR3 DNA reads TGTGCCATCAGTGAAAGGGATTGGGGCGAGCAGTACTTC.